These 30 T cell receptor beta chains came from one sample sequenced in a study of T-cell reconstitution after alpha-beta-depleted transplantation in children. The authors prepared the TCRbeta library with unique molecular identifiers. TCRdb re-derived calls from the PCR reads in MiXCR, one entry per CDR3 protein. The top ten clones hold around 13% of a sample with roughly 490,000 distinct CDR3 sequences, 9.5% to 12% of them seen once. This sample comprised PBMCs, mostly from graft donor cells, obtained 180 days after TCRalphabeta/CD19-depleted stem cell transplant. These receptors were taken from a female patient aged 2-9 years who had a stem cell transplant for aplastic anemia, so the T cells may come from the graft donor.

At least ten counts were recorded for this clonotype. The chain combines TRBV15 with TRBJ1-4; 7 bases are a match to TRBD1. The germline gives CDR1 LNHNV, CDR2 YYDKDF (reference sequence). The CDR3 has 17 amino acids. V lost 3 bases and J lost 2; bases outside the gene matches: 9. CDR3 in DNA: TGTGCCACCAGCAGGGCCGGGACAGTGAGGACTAATGAAAAACTGTTTTTT. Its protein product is CATSRAGTVRTNEKLFF.

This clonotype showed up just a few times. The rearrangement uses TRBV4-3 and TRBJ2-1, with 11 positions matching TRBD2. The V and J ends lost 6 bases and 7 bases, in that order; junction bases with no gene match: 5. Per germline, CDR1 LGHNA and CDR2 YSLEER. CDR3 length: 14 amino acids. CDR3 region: CASSTSGRTNEQFF. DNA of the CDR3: TGCGCCAGCAGTACTAGCGGGAGAACGAATGAGCAGTTCTTC.

The CDR3 here is CASSPFGGSNQPQHF. As DNA, the CDR3 is TGTGCCAGCAGCCCCTTTGGAGGGAGCAATCAGCCCCAGCATTTT. The rearrangement uses TRBV7-2 and TRBJ1-5; no definite D call. The germline CDR1 and CDR2 sequences are SGHTA and FQGNSA. Trimming took 5 bases from V and 1 from J, leaving 12 bases between them. The CDR3 is 15 amino acids. Filled out from reference TRBV7-2 and TRBJ1-5, the complete variable domain reads GAGVSQSPSNKVTEKGKDVELRCDPISGHTALYWYRQSLGQGLEFLIYFQGNSAPDKSGLPSDRFSAERTGGSVSTLTIQRTQQEDSAVYLCASSPFGGSNQPQHFGDGTRLSIL.

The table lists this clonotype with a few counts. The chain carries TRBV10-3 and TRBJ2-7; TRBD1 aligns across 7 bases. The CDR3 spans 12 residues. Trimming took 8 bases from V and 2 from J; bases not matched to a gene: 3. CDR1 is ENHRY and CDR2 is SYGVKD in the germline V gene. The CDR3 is CAIGDRPYEQYV. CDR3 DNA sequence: TGTGCCATCGGGGACAGACCCTACGAGCAGTACGTC.

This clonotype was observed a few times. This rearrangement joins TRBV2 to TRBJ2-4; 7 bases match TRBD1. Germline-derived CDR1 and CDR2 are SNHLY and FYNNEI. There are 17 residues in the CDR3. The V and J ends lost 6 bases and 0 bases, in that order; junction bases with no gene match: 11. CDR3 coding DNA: TGTGCCAGCAGCAGGACAGGCGGATCTCTAGCCAAAAACATTCAGTACTTC. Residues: CASSRTGGSLAKNIQYF.

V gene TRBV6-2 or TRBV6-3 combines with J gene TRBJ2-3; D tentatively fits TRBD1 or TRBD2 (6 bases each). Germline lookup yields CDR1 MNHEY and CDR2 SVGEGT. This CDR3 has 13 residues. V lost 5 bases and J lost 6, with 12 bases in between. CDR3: CASSPSGADTQYF. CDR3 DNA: TGTGCCAGCAGTCCATCGGGGGCGGATACGCAGTATTTT.

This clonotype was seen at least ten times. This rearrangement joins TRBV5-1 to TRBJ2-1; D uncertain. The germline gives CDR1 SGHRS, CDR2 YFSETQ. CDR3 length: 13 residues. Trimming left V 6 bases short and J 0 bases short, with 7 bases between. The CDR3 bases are TGCGCCAGCAAGGAGTTCTCCTACAATGAGCAGTTCTTC. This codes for CASKEFSYNEQFF.

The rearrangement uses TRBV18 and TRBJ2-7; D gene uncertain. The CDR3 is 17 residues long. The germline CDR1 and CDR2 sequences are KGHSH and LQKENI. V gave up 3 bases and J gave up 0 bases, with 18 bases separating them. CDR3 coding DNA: TGTGCCAGCTCACCCACCCGGTGGTCAGCAAGCTCCTACGAGCAGTACTTC. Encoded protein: CASSPTRWSASSYEQYF.

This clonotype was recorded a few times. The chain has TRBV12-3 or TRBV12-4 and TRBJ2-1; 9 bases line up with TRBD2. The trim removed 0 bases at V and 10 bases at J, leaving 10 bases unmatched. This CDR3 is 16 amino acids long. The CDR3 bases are TGTGCCAGCAGTTTAGCGAGGTCTAGCGGGATCTACGAGCAGTTCTTC. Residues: CASSLARSSGIYEQFF.

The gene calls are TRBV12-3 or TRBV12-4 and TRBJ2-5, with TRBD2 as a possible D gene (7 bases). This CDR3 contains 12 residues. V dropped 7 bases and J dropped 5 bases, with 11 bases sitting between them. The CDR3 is CASTGGWETQYF. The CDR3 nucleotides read TGTGCCAGCACGGGGGGCTGGGAGACCCAGTACTTC.

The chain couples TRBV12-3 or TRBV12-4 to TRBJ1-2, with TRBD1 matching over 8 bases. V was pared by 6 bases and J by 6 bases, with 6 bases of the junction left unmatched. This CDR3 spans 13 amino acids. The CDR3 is CASRSGQGDGYTF. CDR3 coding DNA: TGTGCCAGCAGAAGCGGACAGGGCGATGGCTACACCTTC.

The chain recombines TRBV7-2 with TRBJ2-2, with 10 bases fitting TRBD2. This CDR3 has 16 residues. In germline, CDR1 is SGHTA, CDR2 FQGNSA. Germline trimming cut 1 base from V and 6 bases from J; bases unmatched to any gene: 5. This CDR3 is CASSLGILAGAGELFF. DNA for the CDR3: TGTGCCAGCAGCTTAGGGATCCTAGCGGGAGCCGGGGAGCTGTTTTTT. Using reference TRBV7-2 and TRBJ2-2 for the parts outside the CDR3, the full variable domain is GAGVSQSPSNKVTEKGKDVELRCDPISGHTALYWYRQSLGQGLEFLIYFQGNSAPDKSGLPSDRFSAERTGGSVSTLTIQRTQQEDSAVYLCASSLGILAGAGELFFGEGSRLTVL.

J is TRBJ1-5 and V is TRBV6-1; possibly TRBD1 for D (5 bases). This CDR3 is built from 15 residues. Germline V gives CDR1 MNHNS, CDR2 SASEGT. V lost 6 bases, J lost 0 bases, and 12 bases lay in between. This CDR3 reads CASRRGFHSNQPQHF. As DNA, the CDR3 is TGTGCCAGCAGGCGGGGCTTCCATAGCAATCAGCCCCAGCATTTT.

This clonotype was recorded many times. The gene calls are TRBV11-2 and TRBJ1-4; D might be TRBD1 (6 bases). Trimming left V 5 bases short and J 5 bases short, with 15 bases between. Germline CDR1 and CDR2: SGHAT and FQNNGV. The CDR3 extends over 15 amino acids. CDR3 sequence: CASSTRQVGNEKLFF. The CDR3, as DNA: TGTGCCAGCAGCACCCGACAGGTCGGAAATGAAAAACTGTTTTTT.

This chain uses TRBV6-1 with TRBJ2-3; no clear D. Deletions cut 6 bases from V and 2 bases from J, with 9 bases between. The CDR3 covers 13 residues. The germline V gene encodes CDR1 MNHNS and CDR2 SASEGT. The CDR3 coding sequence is TGTGCCAGCAGGCGCGGATTCACAGATACGCAGTATTTT. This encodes CASRRGFTDTQYF.

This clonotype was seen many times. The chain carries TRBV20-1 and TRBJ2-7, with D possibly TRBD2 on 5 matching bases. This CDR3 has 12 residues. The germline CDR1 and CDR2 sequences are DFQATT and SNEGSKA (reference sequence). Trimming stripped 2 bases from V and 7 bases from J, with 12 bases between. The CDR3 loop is CSARPNTREQYF. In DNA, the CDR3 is TGCAGTGCTAGACCGAATACTAGGGAGCAGTACTTC.

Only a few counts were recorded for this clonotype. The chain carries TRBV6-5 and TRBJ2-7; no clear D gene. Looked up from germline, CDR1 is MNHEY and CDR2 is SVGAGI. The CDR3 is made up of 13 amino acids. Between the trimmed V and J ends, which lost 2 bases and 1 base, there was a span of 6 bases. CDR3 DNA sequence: TGTGCCAGCAGTTACAGGAAATCCTACGAGCAGTACTTC. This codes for CASSYRKSYEQYF.

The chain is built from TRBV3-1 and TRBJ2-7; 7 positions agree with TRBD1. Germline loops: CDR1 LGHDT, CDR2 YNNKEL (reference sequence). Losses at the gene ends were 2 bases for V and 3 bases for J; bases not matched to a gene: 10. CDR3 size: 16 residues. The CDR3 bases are TGTGCCAGCAGCCAAAAAGACGGGGACAGCCTCTACGAGCAGTACGTC. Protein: CASSQKDGDSLYEQYV.

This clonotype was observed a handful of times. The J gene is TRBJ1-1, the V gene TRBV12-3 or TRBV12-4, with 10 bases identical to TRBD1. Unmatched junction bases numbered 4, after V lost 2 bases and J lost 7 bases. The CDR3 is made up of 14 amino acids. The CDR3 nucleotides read TGTGCCAGCAGTTTAAAGACAGGGGGCTTTGAAGCTTTCTTT. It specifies CASSLKTGGFEAFF.

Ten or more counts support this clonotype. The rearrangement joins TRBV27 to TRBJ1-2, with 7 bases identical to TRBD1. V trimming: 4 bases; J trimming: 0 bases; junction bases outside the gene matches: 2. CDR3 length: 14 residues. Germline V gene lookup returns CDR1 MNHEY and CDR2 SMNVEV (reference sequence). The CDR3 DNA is TGTGCCAGCAGTTGGGACAGATCTAACTATGGCTACACCTTC. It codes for CASSWDRSNYGYTF.

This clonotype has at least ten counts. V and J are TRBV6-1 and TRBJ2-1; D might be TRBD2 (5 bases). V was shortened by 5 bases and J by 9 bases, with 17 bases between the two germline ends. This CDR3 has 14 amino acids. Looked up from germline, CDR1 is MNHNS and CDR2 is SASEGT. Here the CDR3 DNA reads TGTGCCAGCAGTAGCGGATCGTTAGTTGGTGAGCAGTTCTTC. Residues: CASSSGSLVGEQFF.

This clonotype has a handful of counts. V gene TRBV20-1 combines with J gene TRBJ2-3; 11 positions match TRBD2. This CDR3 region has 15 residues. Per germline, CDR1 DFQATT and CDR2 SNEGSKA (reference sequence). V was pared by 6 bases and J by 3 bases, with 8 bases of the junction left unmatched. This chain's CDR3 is CSARPLAGGTDTQYF. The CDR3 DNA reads TGCAGTGCCCGGCCTCTAGCGGGAGGTACAGATACGCAGTATTTT.

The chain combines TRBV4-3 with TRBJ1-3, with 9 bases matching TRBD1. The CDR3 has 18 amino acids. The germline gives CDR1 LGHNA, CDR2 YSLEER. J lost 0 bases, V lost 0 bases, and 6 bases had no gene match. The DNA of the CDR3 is TGCGCCAGCAGCCAAGATACTCGGGACAGGGTCTCTGGAAACACCATATATTTT. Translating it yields CASSQDTRDRVSGNTIYF.

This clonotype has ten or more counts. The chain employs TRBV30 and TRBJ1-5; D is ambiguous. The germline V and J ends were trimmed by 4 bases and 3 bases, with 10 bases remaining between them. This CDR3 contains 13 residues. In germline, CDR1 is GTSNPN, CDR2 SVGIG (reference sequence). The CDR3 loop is CAWTAANNQPQHF. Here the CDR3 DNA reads TGTGCCTGGACGGCAGCAAACAATCAGCCCCAGCATTTT.

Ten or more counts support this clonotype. CDR3 sequence (DNA): TGTGCCAGCAGTTTACCGGGACAGGGAACGGCCGGGGAGCTGTTTTTT. Translation gives CASSLPGQGTAGELFF. The chain joins TRBV28 to TRBJ2-2; TRBD1 agrees at 9 bases. This CDR3 has 16 amino acids. The junction had 7 bases not matched to a gene; V was cut back by 2 bases and J by 6 bases. Germline V gives CDR1 MDHEN, CDR2 SYDVKM. Full variable domain (outside the CDR3, taken from reference TRBV28 and TRBJ2-2): DVKVTQSSRYLVKRTGEKVFLECVQDMDHENMFWYRQDPGLGLRLIYFSYDVKMKEKGDIPEGYSVSREKKERFSLILESASTNQTSMYLCASSLPGQGTAGELFFGEGSRLTVL.

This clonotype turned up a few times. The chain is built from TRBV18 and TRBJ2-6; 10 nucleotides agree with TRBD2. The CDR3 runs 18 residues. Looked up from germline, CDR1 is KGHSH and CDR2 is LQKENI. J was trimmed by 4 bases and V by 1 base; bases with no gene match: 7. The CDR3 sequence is CASSPLLAGAAGANVLTF. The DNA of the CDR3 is TGTGCCAGCTCACCACTTCTAGCGGGAGCGGCAGGGGCCAACGTCCTGACTTTC.

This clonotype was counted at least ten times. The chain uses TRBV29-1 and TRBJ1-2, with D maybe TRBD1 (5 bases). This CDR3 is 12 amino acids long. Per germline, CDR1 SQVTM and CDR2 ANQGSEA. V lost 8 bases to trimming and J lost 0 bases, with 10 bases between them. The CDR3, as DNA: TGCAGCTCCAGGGCCTCTAACTATGGCTACACCTTC. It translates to CSSRASNYGYTF.

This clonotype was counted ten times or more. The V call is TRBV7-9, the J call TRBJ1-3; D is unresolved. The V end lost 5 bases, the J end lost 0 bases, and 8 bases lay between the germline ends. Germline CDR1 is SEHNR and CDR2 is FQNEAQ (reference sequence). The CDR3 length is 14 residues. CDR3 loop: CASSLSRSGNTIYF. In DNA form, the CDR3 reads TGTGCCAGCAGCCTATCCCGCTCTGGAAACACCATATATTTT.

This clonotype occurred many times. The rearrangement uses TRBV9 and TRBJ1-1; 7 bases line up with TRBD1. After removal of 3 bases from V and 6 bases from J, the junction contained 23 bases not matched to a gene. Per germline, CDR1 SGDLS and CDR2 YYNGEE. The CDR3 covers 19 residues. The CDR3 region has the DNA TGTGCCAGCAGCGACACCCCGGGAGTTGGAGGGGGCGCAAGGGCTGAAGCTTTCTTT. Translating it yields CASSDTPGVGGGARAEAFF. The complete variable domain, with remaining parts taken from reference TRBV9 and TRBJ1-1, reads DSGVTQTPKHLITATGQRVTLRCSPRSGDLSVYWYQQSLDQGLQFLIQYYNGEERAKGNILERFSAQQFPDLHSELNLSSLELGDSALYFCASSDTPGVGGGARAEAFFGQGTRLTVV.

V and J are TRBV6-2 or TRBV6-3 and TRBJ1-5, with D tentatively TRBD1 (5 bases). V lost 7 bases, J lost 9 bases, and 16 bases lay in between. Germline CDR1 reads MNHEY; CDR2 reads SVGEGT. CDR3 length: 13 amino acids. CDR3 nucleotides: TGTGCCAGCACCCAAGGCAGGGAATGGCCCCAGCATTTT. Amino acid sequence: CASTQGREWPQHF.